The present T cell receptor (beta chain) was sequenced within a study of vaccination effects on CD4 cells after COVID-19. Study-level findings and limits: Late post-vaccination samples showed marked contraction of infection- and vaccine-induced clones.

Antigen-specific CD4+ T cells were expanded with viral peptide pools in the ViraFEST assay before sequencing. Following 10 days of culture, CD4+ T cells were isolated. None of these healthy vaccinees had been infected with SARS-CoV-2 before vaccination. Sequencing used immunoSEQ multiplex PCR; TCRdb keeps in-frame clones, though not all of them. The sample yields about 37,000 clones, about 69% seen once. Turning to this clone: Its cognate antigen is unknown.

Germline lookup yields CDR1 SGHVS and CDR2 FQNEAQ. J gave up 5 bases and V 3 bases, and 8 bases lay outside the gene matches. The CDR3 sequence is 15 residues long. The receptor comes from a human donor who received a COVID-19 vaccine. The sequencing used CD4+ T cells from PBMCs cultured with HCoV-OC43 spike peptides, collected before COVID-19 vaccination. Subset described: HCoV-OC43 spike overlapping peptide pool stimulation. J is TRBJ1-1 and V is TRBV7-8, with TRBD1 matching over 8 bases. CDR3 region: CASSLATGASTEAFF. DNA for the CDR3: TGTGCCAGCAGCTTGGCGACAGGGGCGAGTACTGAAGCTTTCTTT.